Presented here are 17 T cell receptor beta chains from one specimen sequenced in a study of blood T cell repertoires in COVID-19. Assay: immunoSEQ multiplex PCR; the TCRdb copy retains only in-frame clones and omits some. The sample has around 150,000 clones, roughly 87% seen once. Sequencing was carried out using PBMCs or T cells enriched from blood (not recorded which). Receptors were obtained from a man aged 50 to 60 who had recovered from COVID-19.

This rearrangement joins TRBV7-9 to TRBJ1-2; a possible D gene is TRBD1 (6 bases). The germline V gene has CDR1 SEHNR and CDR2 FQNEAQ (reference sequence). V was clipped by 5 bases and J by 4 bases, with 11 bases between them. The CDR3 loop spans 13 amino acids. The CDR3: CASSAGAIYGYTF. Written as DNA, the CDR3 is TGTGCCAGCAGCGCGGGGGCTATCTATGGCTACACCTTC.

The genes are TRBV6-5 and TRBJ2-7; TRBD2 matches 7 bases. The CDR3 is made up of 14 amino acids. The V and J ends lost 8 bases and 3 bases, in that order; junction bases with no gene match: 10. The germline V gene encodes CDR1 MNHEY and CDR2 SVGAGI. The DNA for the CDR3 is TGTGCCAGCGGACTAGGTTCCCCAAACTACGAGCAGTACTTC. Translated, it gives CASGLGSPNYEQYF.

A word on this clone: Germline is not matched at one junction end, which may reflect a read error. This rearrangement joins TRBV28 to TRBJ1-2; D not resolved. Germline values: CDR1 MDHEN, CDR2 SYDVKM. CDR3 length equals 11 residues. In DNA form, the CDR3 reads TGCCTTAGCGGGGCTAACTATGGCTACACCTTC. This sequence encodes CLSGANYGYTF.

This chain joins TRBV2 and TRBJ2-3; D is perhaps TRBD1 (6 bases). This CDR3 contains 15 residues. Trimming cost V 6 bases and J 2 bases, with 15 bases left between them. Germline CDR1 reads SNHLY; CDR2 reads FYNNEI. The CDR3 here is CASSLRQGLTDTQYF. In nucleotides, the CDR3 is TGTGCCAGCAGCCTCCGCCAGGGGCTCACAGATACGCAGTATTTT.

The chain has TRBV24-1 and TRBJ2-2; TRBD1 matches at 7 bases. CDR1 is KGHDR and CDR2 is SFDVKD in the germline V gene. CDR3 length: 16 amino acids. V dropped 2 bases and J dropped 3; count of bases not matched to a gene: 5. DNA of the CDR3: TGTGCCACCAGTGATTCCCGGGACAGATACACCGGGGAGCTGTTTTTT. As protein: CATSDSRDRYTGELFF.

DNA of the CDR3: TGTGCCAGCAGCTTAGTGGCTCAGGGGGTTGGAAAACTGTTTTTT. The encoded protein is CASSLVAQGVGKLFF. This rearrangement joins TRBV7-2 to TRBJ1-4; 7 positions agree with TRBD1. In germline, CDR1 is SGHTA, CDR2 FQGNSA. The trim removed 1 base at V and 10 bases at J, leaving 9 bases unmatched. This CDR3 region has 15 residues.

Turning to this clone: In the same sample, other DNA sequences code for this CDR3. The chain has TRBV10-1 and TRBJ1-2; 7 bases align to TRBD1. V shed 0 bases, J shed 2 bases, and the junction held 3 bases outside the gene matches. The germline V gene encodes CDR1 WNHNN and CDR2 SYGVQD (reference sequence). CDR3 length: 15 amino acids. DNA for the CDR3: TGCGCCAGCAGTGAGTCGGGGACAGTCAACTATGGCTACACCTTC. Protein product: CASSESGTVNYGYTF.

In its sample, this clone was seen a few times. This chain joins TRBV6-5 and TRBJ2-7; D possibly corresponds to TRBD1 (6 bases). This CDR3 comprises 14 residues. The germline V gene encodes CDR1 MNHEY and CDR2 SVGAGI. Trimming pared 5 bases from V and 3 bases from J, leaving 14 bases between. The CDR3 bases are TGTGCCAGCAGTACAGGGCTCGGGGACTACGAGCAGTACTTC. Protein sequence: CASSTGLGDYEQYF.

V and J are TRBV4-1 and TRBJ1-2; D is perhaps TRBD1 (5 bases). Germline CDR1 is MGHRA and CDR2 is YSYEKL. Trimming shortened V by 4 bases and J by 8 bases, and 20 bases separated the two germline ends. This CDR3 is built from 15 residues. CDR3 DNA sequence: TGCGCCAGCAGCCGCACACTGACAGACCCTAGGGGCTACACCTTC. Translating gives CASSRTLTDPRGYTF.

The chain has TRBV5-1 and TRBJ2-3; a weak D match, TRBD1 (5 bases). The germline gives CDR1 SGHRS, CDR2 YFSETQ. The CDR3 runs 15 residues. Trimming removed 3 bases at V and 0 bases at J, with 11 bases between. The CDR3 nucleotides are TGCGCCAGCAGCTCCGGCAGGGTTAGCACAGATACGCAGTATTTT. This translates into CASSSGRVSTDTQYF.

V gene TRBV6-1 combines with J gene TRBJ1-5; no reliable D call. The CDR3 extends over 13 amino acids. V lost 2 bases and J lost 4, with 6 bases in between. The V gene's germline CDR1 is MNHNS and CDR2 SASEGT. CDR3 nucleotides: TGTGCCAGCAGTGAACAGAAAAATCAGCCCCAGCATTTT. This codes for CASSEQKNQPQHF.

The rearrangement links TRBV14 to TRBJ2-7; possibly TRBD2 for D (6 bases). V was cut by 4 bases and J by 6 bases, with 34 bases left in between. The CDR3 totals 20 residues. Germline V gene sequence: CDR1 SGHDN, CDR2 FVKESK. The CDR3 DNA follows: TGTGCCAGCAGCCGCTGGACTCGCCATTTAGGGTTAGTCGGAGCGGGCGAGCAGTACTTC. The encoded protein is CASSRWTRHLGLVGAGEQYF.

The chain couples TRBV2 to TRBJ2-7; possibly TRBD1 for D (5 bases). The V and J ends lost 0 bases and 3 bases respectively, with 15 bases between them. Germline CDR1 is SNHLY and CDR2 is FYNNEI. This CDR3 is 16 amino acids long. CDR3 residues: CASSEATNGAYYEQYF. The CDR3 nucleotides are TGTGCCAGCAGTGAAGCAACGAATGGGGCATACTACGAGCAGTACTTC. The complete variable domain, with remaining parts taken from reference TRBV2 and TRBJ2-7, reads EPEVTQTPSHQVTQMGQEVILRCVPISNHLYFYWYRQILGQKVEFLVSFYNNEISEKSEIFDDQFSVERPDGSNFTLKIRSTKLEDSAMYFCASSEATNGAYYEQYFGPGTRLTVT.

This chain links TRBV10-3 with TRBJ1-2, with 9 bases fitting TRBD1. CDR1 ENHRY and CDR2 SYGVKD come from the germline V gene. The V segment lost 3 bases and the J segment 5 bases; nucleotides outside the gene matches: 4. The CDR3 length is 14 residues. The CDR3 DNA reads as TGTGCCATCAGTGACCATGGGACAGGGTATGGCTACACCTTC. Protein: CAISDHGTGYGYTF.

The J gene is TRBJ2-2, the V gene TRBV5-6; D is unresolved. V lost 4 bases, J lost 2 bases, and 9 bases lay in between. The CDR3 covers 14 residues. In germline, CDR1 is SGHDT, CDR2 YYEEEE. The CDR3 here is CASSKDTNTGELFF. In DNA, the CDR3 is TGTGCCAGCAGCAAAGACACAAACACCGGGGAGCTGTTTTTT.

The chain carries TRBV28 and TRBJ2-7; D gene ambiguous. The CDR3 extends over 12 amino acids. Trimming took 7 bases from V and 3 from J, leaving 10 bases between them. The germline V gene encodes CDR1 MDHEN and CDR2 SYDVKM. Here the CDR3 reads CASTSSRYEQYF. Written as DNA, the CDR3 is TGTGCCAGCACCTCTTCGCGCTACGAGCAGTACTTC.

This clone was detected a few times. The genes are TRBV2 and TRBJ2-5, with 8 bases identical to TRBD2. Trimming at V came to 8 bases and at J to 7 bases, leaving 9 bases not matched to a gene. The CDR3 consists of 13 residues. The germline gives CDR1 SNHLY, CDR2 FYNNEI. CDR3 in DNA: TGTGCCAGCCAGCGGGAGACGGAGGGGACCCAGTACTTC. It yields the protein CASQRETEGTQYF.